The following is a TCR beta chain sequence with its context. It has no known antigen specificity. There are no base qualities to consult, and no much larger clone falls within one base. This sample was included in a study of early T cells in non-severe SARS-CoV-2 infection (dated by TCRdb to the early 2020s). Notes on the research overall: Bulk RNA from unsorted whole blood was used for TCR sequencing, so alpha and beta chains could not be paired.

What the research found in general, with its limitations: VDJdb matching was skewed toward anti-spike CD8 responses, so virus-specific expansions were likely underestimated and private and CD4 specificities were missed.

This was a case-control study nested in a cohort of healthcare workers in London, UK, who had nasopharyngeal swab PCR tests and blood samples taken every week. Healthcare workers were recruited between 23 and 31 March 2020, during the week of the UK lockdown, and were followed weekly for up to about 15 weeks. V trim: 3 bases; J trim: 2 bases; unmatched bases: 6. Taken from cysteine to phenylalanine, the CDR3 has 15 residues. The DNA shown is the 45-base CDR3, in frame from base 1. The germline V gene supplies CDR1 SGHAT and CDR2 FQNNGV. The receptor library was made with 5' RACE. The run used a NextSeq 500. To correct for sequencing error and PCR bias, the TCR library protocol tagged individual cDNA molecules with unique molecular identifiers. Both TCR alpha and beta chains were sequenced, and tight co-correlation was observed between alpha and beta sequence abundances in each sample. The paper's processing steps were these. Decombinator V4 was used to perform V gene, J gene and CDR3 annotation of TCR sequences. TCRs were defined as expanded if a significant change between any two time points was detected under a Poisson model with p below 0.0001. TCR abundances were normalised to the total number of TCRs sequenced per sample and expressed as counts per million. MAIT TCRs were defined by TRAV1-2 paired with TRAJ12, TRAJ20 or TRAJ33, and iNKT TCRs by TRAV10 paired with TRAJ18. VDJdb, accessed on 1 November 2021, was searched for TCRs annotated for CMV, EBV and SARS-CoV-2, and TCRs annotated for more than one antigen were excluded. The public reads were run again by TCRdb, first through fastp at Q25 and then through MiXCR, and only productive beta chains were kept. One record per CDR3 amino acid sequence lists the most common genes and DNA. The V and J calls, along with clone size, are taken from TCRdb and not from the paper's own processing. The sample table contains about 110,000 distinct CDR3 sequences; only one count was recorded for around 12% of them. In total, the top ten clones hold approximately 3.5% of the sample.

The sample here was whole blood, taken at baseline. The chain links TRBV11-2 with TRBJ1-2, and TRBD1 matches 7 of the central bases. The TCR was taken from an adult who was a healthcare worker with PCR-confirmed SARS-CoV-2 infection or an uninfected control (not recorded which). The CDR3 region: CASSLDDRANYGYTF. The nucleotides read TGTGCCAGCAGCTTGGACGACAGGGCGAACTATGGCTACACCTTC.